This T cell receptor (beta chain) was sequenced in a study of T cells in Graves' hyperthyroidism and ophthalmopathy. About 10 ml of fresh peripheral blood supplied the PBMCs. This CDR3 contains 14 residues. Germline CDR1 ENHRY, CDR2 SYGVKD. The trim removed 8 bases at V and 4 bases at J, leaving 6 bases unmatched. This clonotype was seen repeatedly, ten times or more. Researchers took RNA transcripts and amplified the TCR beta CDR3 regions from them. First-round RT-PCR of the TCR CDR3 relied on the HTBI primer set. TCRdb reprocessed the multiplex PCR reads with MiXCR, giving one entry per CDR3 protein. In the table there are around 260,000 distinct CDR3 sequences, 25% to 30% of which are singletons.

The sample taken for sequencing was blood. The source is a man aged 40-55 years with Graves' hyperthyroidism that later progressed to Graves' ophthalmopathy. V is TRBV10-3 and J is TRBJ1-1; 11 nucleotides agree with TRBD1. The CDR3 DNA is TGTGCCATCCGGCAGGACAGGGGGCCCACTGAAGCTTTCTTT. This sequence encodes CAIRQDRGPTEAFF.